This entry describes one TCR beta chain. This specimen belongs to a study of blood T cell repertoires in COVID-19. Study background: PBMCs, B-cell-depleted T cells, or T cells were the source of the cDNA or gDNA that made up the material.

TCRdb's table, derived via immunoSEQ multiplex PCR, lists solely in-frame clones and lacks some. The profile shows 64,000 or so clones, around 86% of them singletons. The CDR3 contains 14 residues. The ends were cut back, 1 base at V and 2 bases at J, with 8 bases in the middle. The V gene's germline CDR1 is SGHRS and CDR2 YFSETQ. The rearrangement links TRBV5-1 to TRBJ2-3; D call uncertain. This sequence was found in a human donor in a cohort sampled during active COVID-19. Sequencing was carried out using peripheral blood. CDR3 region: CASSLFPDTDTQYF. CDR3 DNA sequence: TGCGCCAGCAGCTTGTTTCCAGACACAGATACGCAGTATTTT.